This T cell receptor (beta chain) was retrieved from a study of radiotherapy plus CTLA-4 blockade in lung cancer. Germline V gene lookup returns CDR1 SGHAT and CDR2 FQDESV (reference sequence). The CDR3 totals 15 residues. V was pared by 1 base and J by 4 bases, with 7 bases of the junction left unmatched. Generated by immunoSEQ multiplex PCR, the TCRdb table keeps only in-frame clones and is missing some. The sample records tens of thousands of clones, 83% being singletons. The sequence was obtained from a human donor with non-small cell lung cancer who had stable disease on radiotherapy plus ipilimumab. The input for sequencing was peripheral blood, taken from a patient treated with radiotherapy plus ipilimumab. This chain connects TRBV11-1 to TRBJ2-7; TRBD1 matches 7 bases. CDR3 nucleotide sequence: TGTGCCAGCAGCTTAGAGGGACAGACCCTATACGAGCAGTACTTC. This gives the protein CASSLEGQTLYEQYF.